Presented here are 32 T cell receptor beta chains from one specimen sequenced in a study of blood T cell repertoires in COVID-19. Assay used: immunoSEQ multiplex PCR; TCRdb lists only in-frame clones, some missing. In the table there are approximately 310,000 clones, roughly 86% of which are singletons. Sequencing used peripheral blood. The receptors were sampled from a woman between 50 and 59 years old who had recovered from COVID-19.

V is TRBV5-1 and J is TRBJ2-3; tentatively, D is TRBD2 (6 bases). The CDR3 is 16 amino acids. The V and J ends lost 0 bases and 5 bases respectively, with 16 bases between them. The V gene's germline CDR1 is SGHRS and CDR2 YFSETQ. CDR3 loop: CASSLVGGRLGDTQYF. The DNA for the CDR3 is TGCGCCAGCAGCTTGGTGGGGGGACGGCTGGGAGATACGCAGTATTTT.

This chain joins TRBV12-5 and TRBJ1-2; tentative D call: TRBD1 (5 bases). V shed 1 base and J shed 7 bases, with 19 bases lying between them. The CDR3 spans 16 residues. The V gene's germline CDR1 is LGHNT and CDR2 FRNRAP. In DNA form, the CDR3 reads TGTGCTAGTGGTTTGGATCCAGGGTCCCCCTTGGTTGGCTACACCTTC. Its translation is CASGLDPGSPLVGYTF.

The sample holds one count of this clone. The chain carries TRBV7-2 and TRBJ1-1; D might be TRBD1 (5 bases). This CDR3 contains 16 residues. Per the germline V gene, CDR1 is SGHTA and CDR2 is FQGNSA. With 0 bases removed from V and 3 bases from J, the gap between germline ends came to 14 bases. The CDR3, as DNA: TGTGCCAGCAGCTTAGCGCTTGTCAGGGTGGACACTGAAGCTTTCTTT. Its protein product is CASSLALVRVDTEAFF. Using reference TRBV7-2 and TRBJ1-1 for the parts outside the CDR3, the full variable domain is GAGVSQSPSNKVTEKGKDVELRCDPISGHTALYWYRQSLGQGLEFLIYFQGNSAPDKSGLPSDRFSAERTGGSVSTLTIQRTQQEDSAVYLCASSLALVRVDTEAFFGQGTRLTVV.

The chain has TRBV7-2 and TRBJ2-7, with 8 bases fitting TRBD1. J gave up 5 bases and V 4 bases, and 13 bases lay outside the gene matches. Germline V lookup: CDR1 SGHTA, CDR2 FQGNSA. CDR3 length equals 16 residues. In nucleotides, the CDR3 is TGTGCCAGCAGCTACCACCCGGACAGGGCGATCGACGAGCAGTACTTC. Its protein is CASSYHPDRAIDEQYF.

This clone was found a few times. The CDR3 nucleotides read TGTGCCAGCAGCCAAGACCTTTATCAGCCCCAGCATTTT. Protein sequence: CASSQDLYQPQHF. The V call is TRBV4-2, the J call TRBJ1-5; D not resolved. The V gene's germline CDR1 is LGHNA and CDR2 YNFKEQ. The V and J ends lost 0 bases and 5 bases respectively, with 5 bases between them. The CDR3 consists of 13 residues.

As concerns this clone: In the same sample, other DNA sequences code for this CDR3. The rearrangement links TRBV10-3 to TRBJ1-1; no clear D. Trimming removed 4 bases from V and 1 base from J, with 10 bases in between. Germline V lookup: CDR1 ENHRY, CDR2 SYGVKD. This CDR3 has 14 amino acids. The CDR3 DNA reads TGTGCCATCAGTGGGACTGGCGGGAACACTGAAGCTTTCTTT. Translating it yields CAISGTGGNTEAFF.

The chain links TRBV10-3 to TRBJ1-1, with D uncertain. Germline values: CDR1 ENHRY, CDR2 SYGVKD. The CDR3 is 15 amino acids. V dropped 0 bases and J dropped 1 base, with 9 bases sitting between them. CDR3 residues: CAISESNGRNTEAFF. The CDR3 region has the DNA TGTGCCATCAGTGAGTCGAATGGGCGGAACACTGAAGCTTTCTTT.

V gene TRBV4-1 combines with J gene TRBJ2-7; 8 nucleotides match TRBD1. Germline V gene data show CDR1 as MGHRA and CDR2 as YSYEKL. V trimming: 0 bases; J trimming: 3 bases; junction bases outside the gene matches: 7. The CDR3 is made up of 16 amino acids. CDR3 bases: TGCGCCAGCAGCCAAGAAATTGTCACAGGGGGCTACGAGCAGTACTTC. This translates into CASSQEIVTGGYEQYF.

J is TRBJ2-6 and V is TRBV19; a weak D match, TRBD2 (5 bases). Germline assignment: CDR1 LNHDA and CDR2 SQIVND (reference sequence). Trimming removed 5 bases from V and 3 bases from J, with 11 bases in between. The CDR3 sequence is 15 residues long. The CDR3 here is CASSSRGGGANVLTF. The CDR3 DNA follows: TGTGCCAGTAGTTCACGGGGTGGTGGGGCCAACGTCCTGACTTTC.

The rearrangement joins TRBV7-9 to TRBJ1-6, with D perhaps TRBD1 (5 bases). V lost 5 bases to trimming and J lost 6 bases, with 14 bases between them. Germline loops: CDR1 SEHNR, CDR2 FQNEAQ (reference sequence). The CDR3 spans 15 residues. CDR3 nucleotides: TGTGCCAGCAGCATGGGGCCTATCCTTAATTCACCCCTCCACTTT. Translated: CASSMGPILNSPLHF.

The chain joins TRBV27 to TRBJ1-3, with a possible D match to TRBD1 (6 bases). Germline V lookup: CDR1 MNHEY, CDR2 SMNVEV (reference sequence). Trimming removed 0 bases at V and 0 bases at J, with 9 bases between. The CDR3 has 16 amino acids. CDR3: CASSLSGQSSGNTIYF. The CDR3, as DNA: TGTGCCAGCAGTTTATCAGGACAGAGCTCTGGAAACACCATATATTTT.

The gene calls are TRBV28 and TRBJ2-2; D call uncertain. The CDR3 covers 14 residues. V lost 4 bases and J 4 bases, leaving 10 bases between the germline ends. Germline V lookup: CDR1 MDHEN, CDR2 SYDVKM. The CDR3 DNA is TGTGCCAGCAGTTACGCGGATACCACCGGGGAGCTGTTTTTT. It yields the protein CASSYADTTGELFF. Together with reference TRBV28 and TRBJ2-2, the CDR3 gives the full variable domain: DVKVTQSSRYLVKRTGEKVFLECVQDMDHENMFWYRQDPGLGLRLIYFSYDVKMKEKGDIPEGYSVSREKKERFSLILESASTNQTSMYLCASSYADTTGELFFGEGSRLTVL.

The chain carries TRBV28 and TRBJ1-6; no firm D call. Trimming shortened V by 8 bases and J by 6 bases, and 8 bases separated the two germline ends. Germline-derived CDR1 and CDR2 are MDHEN and SYDVKM. The CDR3 has 12 amino acids. CDR3 DNA sequence: TGTGCCAGCCAGAAATCTAATTCACCCCTCCACTTT. It translates to CASQKSNSPLHF.

The chain has TRBV7-2 and TRBJ2-7; weak D call: TRBD1 (5 bases). The CDR3 has 14 amino acids. V was cut by 4 bases and J by 3 bases, with 13 bases left in between. Germline CDR1 reads SGHTA; CDR2 reads FQGNSA. CDR3 amino acids: CASSSTGYHYEQYF. The CDR3 DNA reads as TGTGCCAGCAGCTCCACAGGCTACCACTACGAGCAGTACTTC.

This clone was counted a single time. The CDR3 spells CASSEWGRGTQYF. The CDR3 DNA reads TGTGCCAGCAGTGAATGGGGGAGGGGGACCCAGTACTTC. The V gene is TRBV25-1, the J gene TRBJ2-5; 7 bases line up with TRBD2. The CDR3 is 13 residues long. V lost 1 base and J lost 7; bases outside the gene matches: 3. Per the germline V gene, CDR1 is MGHDK and CDR2 is SYGVNS.

The chain links TRBV28 to TRBJ1-1; TRBD1 matches at 9 bases. Germline V lookup: CDR1 MDHEN, CDR2 SYDVKM. The CDR3 runs to 13 residues. V lost 7 bases, J lost 3 bases, and 3 bases stayed unmatched. The DNA for the CDR3 is TGTGCCAGCATGGACAGGGGCGACACTGAAGCTTTCTTT. This gives the protein CASMDRGDTEAFF.

A single count supports this clone. J is TRBJ1-1 and V is TRBV11-2; possible D gene TRBD1, 5 bases. Germline loops: CDR1 SGHAT, CDR2 FQNNGV. The CDR3 runs 13 residues. V was pared by 5 bases and J by 4 bases, with 11 bases between. CDR3 protein: CASSTGGFTEAFF. The CDR3 DNA follows: TGTGCCAGCAGCACCGGGGGATTCACTGAAGCTTTCTTT.

The chain links TRBV7-9 to TRBJ2-5; D may be TRBD1 (5 bases). The CDR3 consists of 13 residues. In germline, CDR1 is SEHNR, CDR2 FQNEAQ (reference sequence). Trimming pared 5 bases from V and 7 bases from J, leaving 14 bases between. CDR3 sequence: CASSLQVKRTQYF. For the CDR3, the DNA is TGTGCCAGCAGCCTACAGGTGAAGAGGACCCAGTACTTC.

The J gene is TRBJ1-4, the V gene TRBV6-5, with TRBD1 as a possible D gene (6 bases). The CDR3 is 15 residues long. V was shortened by 0 bases and J by 8 bases, with 13 bases between the two germline ends. CDR1 and CDR2 (germline): MNHEY, SVGAGI. CDR3 amino acids: CASSYSGGREEKLFF. The DNA of the CDR3 is TGTGCCAGCAGTTACTCGGGGGGGCGTGAGGAAAAACTGTTTTTT.

The table lists this clone with a few counts. This chain connects TRBV28 to TRBJ1-4; D uncertain. CDR3 length: 14 amino acids. V lost 3 bases to trimming and J lost 8 bases, with 13 bases between them. The germline V gene has CDR1 MDHEN and CDR2 SYDVKM. CDR3 coding DNA: TGTGCCAGCAGTTTGGGTGGGTTCGGGGAAAAACTGTTTTTT. Encoded protein: CASSLGGFGEKLFF.

The chain is built from TRBV29-1 and TRBJ1-2; 8 positions agree with TRBD1. V shed 4 bases and J 2 bases; nucleotides not matched to a gene: 15. This CDR3 region has 17 residues. Germline CDR1 and CDR2: SQVTM and ANQGSEA. The CDR3 DNA follows: TGCAGCGTTGTGTTGTGGACAGGGAGATCACTCAACTATGGCTACACCTTC. It codes for CSVVLWTGRSLNYGYTF.

V gene TRBV7-3 combines with J gene TRBJ2-1, with a weak D call TRBD2 (5 bases). Germline loops: CDR1 SGHTA, CDR2 FQGTGA. This CDR3 has 14 residues. Deletions cut 5 bases from V and 9 bases from J, with 17 bases between. The CDR3 region has the DNA TGTGCCAGCAGCCTTAGCGTATCCGACGGTGAGCAGTTCTTC. This encodes CASSLSVSDGEQFF.

This clone is a singleton in its sample. The gene calls are TRBV20-1 and TRBJ2-5; maybe TRBD2 (6 bases). Germline loops: CDR1 DFQATT, CDR2 SNEGSKA (reference sequence). V lost 3 bases to trimming and J lost 3 bases, with 11 bases between them. The CDR3 sequence is 13 residues long. The CDR3 DNA follows: TGCAGTGCTAGTGGGCTAGCGAAAGAGACCCAGTACTTC. Translating it yields CSASGLAKETQYF.

The genes are TRBV28 and TRBJ1-2, with 9 nucleotides matching TRBD1. J lost 3 bases, V lost 2 bases, and 10 bases had no gene match. CDR3 length equals 17 residues. The germline CDR1 and CDR2 sequences are MDHEN and SYDVKM. CDR3 DNA: TGTGCCAGCAGTTTACGTGGTTTGGGACAGGGACACTATGGCTACACCTTC. Translating it yields CASSLRGLGQGHYGYTF.

The rearrangement links TRBV27 to TRBJ1-5; 7 nucleotides match TRBD1. CDR3 length: 17 residues. The junction had 6 bases not matched to a gene; V was cut back by 1 base and J by 0 bases. The germline V gene has CDR1 MNHEY and CDR2 SMNVEV (reference sequence). The CDR3 DNA is TGTGCCAGCAGTTTATGGGGTGGGACAGTTAGCAATCAGCCCCAGCATTTT. This gives the protein CASSLWGGTVSNQPQHF.

This chain joins TRBV5-6 and TRBJ2-7; 7 nucleotides match TRBD2. This CDR3 has 15 residues. The V and J ends lost 1 base and 4 bases, in that order; junction bases with no gene match: 8. CDR1 and CDR2 from the germline V gene are SGHDT and YYEEEE. The CDR3 DNA sequence: TGTGCCAGCAGCTTGATACTAGCGCGAGTGTACGAGCAGTACTTC. This encodes CASSLILARVYEQYF. Full variable domain (missing parts from reference TRBV5-6 and TRBJ2-7): DAGVTQSPTHLIKTRGQQVTLRCSPKSGHDTVSWYQQALGQGPQFIFQYYEEEERQRGNFPDRFSGHQFPNYSSELNVNALLLGDSALYLCASSLILARVYEQYFGPGTRLTVT.

The sample holds one count of this clone. At the DNA level, this CDR3 is encoded by other sequences in the same sample as well. This chain connects TRBV5-1 to TRBJ1-5, with 7 bases fitting TRBD1. The CDR3 runs 15 residues. The germline CDR1 and CDR2 sequences are SGHRS and YFSETQ. V lost 5 bases to trimming and J lost 1 base; unmatched junction nucleotides: 6. The CDR3 loop reads CASRPTGESNQPQHF. In DNA, the CDR3 is TGCGCCAGCAGGCCAACAGGGGAAAGCAATCAGCCCCAGCATTTT.

The V gene is TRBV6-2 or TRBV6-3, the J gene TRBJ1-5, with D maybe TRBD1 (6 bases). This CDR3 is 14 amino acids long. Trimming shortened V by 1 base and J by 7 bases, and 11 bases separated the two germline ends. Germline CDR1 and CDR2: MNHEY and SVGEGT. In DNA, the CDR3 is TGTGCCAGCAGTTACTACAGGGCTGGGCAGCCCCAGCATTTT. It is translated as CASSYYRAGQPQHF.

CDR3 bases: TGTGCCAGCAGTTGGATGGTGAGGAACACAGATACGCAGTATTTT. Amino acids: CASSWMVRNTDTQYF. The gene calls are TRBV28 and TRBJ2-3; D not certain. Trimming left V 4 bases short and J 2 bases short, with 13 bases between. The germline V gene encodes CDR1 MDHEN and CDR2 SYDVKM. The length of the CDR3 is 15 residues.

The rearrangement uses TRBV28 and TRBJ2-4, with TRBD1 identical over 9 bases. The germline gives CDR1 MDHEN, CDR2 SYDVKM. The CDR3 consists of 15 residues. V shed 6 bases and J 3 bases; nucleotides not matched to a gene: 6. This CDR3 is CASSWAGQGKNIQYF. DNA of the CDR3: TGTGCCAGCAGCTGGGCGGGACAGGGCAAAAACATTCAGTACTTC.

V is TRBV9 and J is TRBJ1-3; TRBD1 might be the D (5 bases). The V end was cut by 6 bases, the J end by 4 bases, with 8 bases between. From germline, CDR1 is SGDLS and CDR2 YYNGEE. The length of the CDR3 is 12 residues. The CDR3 loop reads CASKGPGNTIYF. CDR3 nucleotides: TGTGCCAGCAAGGGGCCGGGAAACACCATATATTTT.

The chain carries TRBV29-1 and TRBJ2-1; 11 bases map to TRBD2. Germline V gene data show CDR1 as SQVTM and CDR2 as ANQGSEA. V shed 1 base, J shed 7 bases, and the junction held 12 bases outside the gene matches. This CDR3 has 17 amino acids. The CDR3 DNA is TGCAGCGTTGAAGGCGGTTGGCTAGCGGGGGGTCGGAATGAGCAGTTCTTC. Translation gives CSVEGGWLAGGRNEQFF.